The sequence of this T cell receptor beta chain was determined in a study of blood T cell repertoires in COVID-19. Study overall: Sample material is recorded as cDNA or gDNA derived from T cells, B-cell-depleted T cells, or PBMCs.

In the study's own analysis: By means of reference gene primer amplification, nucleated cell counts were estimated. Method: immunoSEQ multiplex PCR; TCRdb's copy keeps in-frame clones and lacks some. The DNA was the basis for D and trimming; V, J and clone size are from that table. In the table there are some 210,000 clones, 92% of which are singletons. This CDR3 has 14 residues. V lost 5 bases and J lost 0, with 10 bases in between. Germline V lookup: CDR1 LNHDA, CDR2 SQIVND (reference sequence). Source material: peripheral blood. The chain carries TRBV19 and TRBJ1-1; D unclear. This sequence originates from a man aged 30 to 39 with acute or convalescent COVID-19. CDR3 loop: CASSSMRMNTEAFF. The CDR3 DNA sequence: TGTGCCAGTAGTTCCATGCGGATGAACACTGAAGCTTTCTTT.